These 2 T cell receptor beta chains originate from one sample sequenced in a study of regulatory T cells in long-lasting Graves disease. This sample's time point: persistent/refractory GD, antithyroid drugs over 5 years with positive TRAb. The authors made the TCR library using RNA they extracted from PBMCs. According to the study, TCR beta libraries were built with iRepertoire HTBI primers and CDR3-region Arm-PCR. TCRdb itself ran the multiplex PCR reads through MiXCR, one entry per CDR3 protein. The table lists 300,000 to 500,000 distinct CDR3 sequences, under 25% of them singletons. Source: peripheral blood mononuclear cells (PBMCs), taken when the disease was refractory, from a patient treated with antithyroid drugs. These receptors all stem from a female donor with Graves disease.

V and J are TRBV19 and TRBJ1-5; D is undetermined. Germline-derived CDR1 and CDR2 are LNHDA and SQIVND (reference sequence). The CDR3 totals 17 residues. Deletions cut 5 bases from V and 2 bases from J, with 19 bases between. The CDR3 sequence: CASSPRDLGVGNQPQHF. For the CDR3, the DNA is TGTGCCAGTAGTCCACGAGACCTGGGTGTAGGCAATCAGCCCCAGCATTTT.

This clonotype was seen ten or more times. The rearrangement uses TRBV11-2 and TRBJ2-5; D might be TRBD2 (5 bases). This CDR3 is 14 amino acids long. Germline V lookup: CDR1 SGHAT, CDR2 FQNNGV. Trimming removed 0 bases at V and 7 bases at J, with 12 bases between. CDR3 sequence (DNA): TGTGCCAGCAGCTTAGATACGGGGTTTGTGACCCAGTACTTC. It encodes CASSLDTGFVTQYF.